The 3 T cell receptor beta chains reported below all come from one sample, sequenced in a study of PD-1 blockade in classical Hodgkin lymphoma. The table came from immunoSEQ multiplex PCR; TCRdb's copy has only in-frame clones and leaves some out. The table shows about 13,000 clones, with 92% occurring only once. Every single patient, without exception, relapsed after autologous stem cell transplantation, and brentuximab vedotin exposure varied. Sequenced material: peripheral blood mononuclear cells (PBMCs), taken at baseline. All receptors come from a human donor with classical Hodgkin lymphoma.

This chain joins TRBV19 and TRBJ2-5, with 10 bases identical to TRBD2. After removal of 0 bases from V and 2 bases from J, the junction contained 6 bases not matched to a gene. CDR3 length equals 17 residues. Germline CDR1 is LNHDA and CDR2 is SQIVND (reference sequence). Here the CDR3 reads CASSIDRLAGGQETQYF. The CDR3 DNA reads TGTGCCAGTAGTATAGATCGGTTAGCGGGGGGTCAAGAGACCCAGTACTTC. Variable domain in full (rest from reference TRBV19 and TRBJ2-5): DGGITQSPKYLFRKEGQNVTLSCEQNLNHDAMYWYRQDPGQGLRLIYYSQIVNDFQKGDIAEGYSVSREKKESFPLTVTSAQKNPTAFYLCASSIDRLAGGQETQYFGPGTRLLVL.

This rearrangement joins TRBV19 to TRBJ2-7, with D possibly being TRBD2 (6 bases). The CDR3 runs 14 residues. CDR1 is LNHDA and CDR2 is SQIVND in the germline V gene (reference sequence). Trimming cost V 3 bases and J 2 bases, with 11 bases left between them. CDR3 sequence (DNA): TGTGCCAGTAGTATCAGGGCGGGACCCTACGAGCAGTACTTC. Protein sequence: CASSIRAGPYEQYF.

The chain has TRBV27 and TRBJ2-7; 8 bases map to TRBD2. The CDR3 is 14 amino acids. Germline V gene data show CDR1 as MNHEY and CDR2 as SMNVEV (reference sequence). J lost 3 bases, V lost 5 bases, and 6 bases had no gene match. The CDR3 sequence is CASSMGLGSYEQYF. The CDR3 DNA reads TGTGCCAGCAGTATGGGACTAGGGAGCTACGAGCAGTACTTC.